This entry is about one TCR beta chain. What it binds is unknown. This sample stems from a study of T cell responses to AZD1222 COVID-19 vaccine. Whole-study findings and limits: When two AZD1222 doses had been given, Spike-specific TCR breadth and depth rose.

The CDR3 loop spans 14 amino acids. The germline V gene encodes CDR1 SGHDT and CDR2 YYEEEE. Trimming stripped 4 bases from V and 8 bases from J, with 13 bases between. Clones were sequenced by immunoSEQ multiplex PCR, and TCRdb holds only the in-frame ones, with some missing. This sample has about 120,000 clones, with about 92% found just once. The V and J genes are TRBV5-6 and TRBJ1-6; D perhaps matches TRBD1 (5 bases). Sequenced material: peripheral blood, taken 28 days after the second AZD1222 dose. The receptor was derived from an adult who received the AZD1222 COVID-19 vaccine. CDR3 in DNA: TGTGCCAGCAGCCTTGGCCCGGGGGATTCACCCCTCCACTTT. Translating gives CASSLGPGDSPLHF.